This entry lists 17 T cell receptor beta chains sequenced from one sample in a study of T cells after yellow fever vaccination. TCRdb re-derived calls from the 5' RACE reads in MiXCR, one entry per CDR3 protein. Of some 300,000 distinct CDR3 sequences in the sample, under 9% were seen once. Sequences were derived from CD4+ T cells sorted from PBMCs, sampled 5 days after the yellow fever booster vaccination. These receptors all come from a man aged 18 to 30 who received the YFV17D yellow fever vaccine.

With respect to this clonotype: A read error may explain this, as a much larger clone is one base away. This chain connects TRBV20-1 to TRBJ2-3; D assignment may be TRBD1 or TRBD2 (5 bases each). CDR1 is DFQATT, CDR2 SNEGSKA, per germline (reference sequence). The CDR3 has 15 residues. The CDR3 DNA is TGCGGTGCTAGAGATAGACGGTGGGACCTGGCTCCGCAGTATTTT. This gives the protein CGARDRRWDLAPQYF.

This clonotype has just a few counts. The chain uses TRBV18 and TRBJ2-1; D is uncertain. The CDR3 is made up of 14 amino acids. The V end was cut by 3 bases, the J end by 4 bases, with 10 bases between. Germline V gene data show CDR1 as KGHSH and CDR2 as LQKENI. The CDR3 region is CASSPVADYNEQFF. The CDR3 DNA is TGTGCCAGCTCACCGGTCGCGGATTACAATGAGCAGTTCTTC.

This chain joins TRBV7-3 and TRBJ1-1; 7 bases line up with TRBD1. This CDR3 is 14 amino acids long. Losses at the gene ends were 5 bases for V and 6 bases for J; bases not matched to a gene: 9. CDR1 and CDR2 (germline): SGHTA, FQGTGA. Here the CDR3 DNA reads TGTGCCAGCAGCCAAGGTAGGGGGCTTGCTGAAGCTTTCTTT. Amino acid sequence: CASSQGRGLAEAFF.

This clonotype was picked up a small number of times. The V and J genes are TRBV6-2 or TRBV6-3 and TRBJ2-2; 7 bases align to TRBD1. CDR3 length: 15 residues. Germline V lookup: CDR1 MNHEY, CDR2 SVGEGT. Losses at the gene ends were 3 bases for V and 2 bases for J; bases not matched to a gene: 3. This chain's CDR3 is CASSYGTENTGELFF. The CDR3 DNA sequence: TGTGCCAGCAGTTATGGGACAGAAAACACCGGGGAGCTGTTTTTT.

The chain employs TRBV7-6 and TRBJ1-6; 7 bases are a match to TRBD1. Germline trimming cut 0 bases from V and 7 bases from J; bases unmatched to any gene: 12. Looked up from germline, CDR1 is SGHVS and CDR2 is FNYEAQ. The CDR3 runs to 18 residues. The CDR3 coding sequence is TGTGCCAGCAGCTTAGCGGGTGGGCAGGGGGACAGCAATTCACCCCTCCACTTT. Translated, it gives CASSLAGGQGDSNSPLHF.

The chain carries TRBV12-3 or TRBV12-4 and TRBJ1-6; 8 nucleotides line up with TRBD1. With V trimmed by 6 bases and J by 10 bases, 8 bases remained unmatched. The CDR3 sequence is 14 residues long. The CDR3 nucleotides read TGTGCCAGCAGGCTCCAGGGGGCAGGGTCACCCCTCCACTTT. The encoded protein is CASRLQGAGSPLHF.

In its sample, this clonotype was seen a few times. The rearrangement uses TRBV7-2 and TRBJ2-2, with D unresolved. With 1 base removed from V and 7 bases from J, the gap between germline ends came to 1 base. Germline CDR1 is SGHTA and CDR2 is FQGNSA. The CDR3 contains 11 residues. CDR3: CASSLDGELFF. The CDR3 coding sequence is TGTGCCAGCAGCTTAGACGGGGAGCTGTTTTTT.

The chain couples TRBV15 to TRBJ1-1, with D uncertain. The germline V and J ends were trimmed by 5 bases and 3 bases, with 16 bases remaining between them. Germline values: CDR1 LNHNV, CDR2 YYDKDF (reference sequence). The CDR3 consists of 15 residues. The CDR3 sequence: CATSSRRGTDTEAFF. For the CDR3, the DNA is TGTGCCACCAGCTCCAGGCGGGGTACCGACACTGAAGCTTTCTTT.

The CDR3 bases are TGCGCCAGCAGCTTGACCCCGGGACAGCTCAATCAGCCCCAGCATTTT. It translates to CASSLTPGQLNQPQHF. The J gene is TRBJ1-5, the V gene TRBV5-1; the match to TRBD1 covers 7 bases. The ends lost 1 base at V and 3 bases at J; junction bases unmatched: 7. The CDR3 covers 16 residues. From germline, CDR1 is SGHRS and CDR2 YFSETQ.

This clonotype was recorded at least ten times. CDR3 loop: CASRTGPIEGYTF. In DNA form, the CDR3 reads TGCGCCAGCAGGACTGGCCCTATCGAGGGCTACACCTTC. This rearrangement joins TRBV5-1 to TRBJ1-2, with D unclear. Looked up from germline, CDR1 is SGHRS and CDR2 is YFSETQ. The V and J ends lost 5 bases and 8 bases respectively, with 16 bases between them. The CDR3 has 13 residues.

This chain uses TRBV5-6 with TRBJ1-1, with 7 bases identical to TRBD1. CDR1 and CDR2 from the germline V gene are SGHDT and YYEEEE. The CDR3 spans 13 residues. Trimming cost V 4 bases and J 9 bases; bases outside gene matches: 9. CDR3 DNA sequence: TGTGCCAGCAGCACTGGACAGGCCCTTCAAGCTTTCTTT. As protein: CASSTGQALQAFF.

The table lists this clonotype with a few counts. The chain couples TRBV6-1 to TRBJ2-3; D possibly matches TRBD1 or TRBD2 (5 bases each). The germline V and J ends were trimmed by 8 bases and 1 base, with 13 bases remaining between them. This CDR3 comprises 14 residues. From germline, CDR1 is MNHNS and CDR2 SASEGT. CDR3: CASDWVGGTDTQYF. The CDR3 nucleotides read TGTGCCAGCGACTGGGTGGGGGGCACAGATACGCAGTATTTT.

This clonotype was picked up a small number of times. J is TRBJ2-5 and V is TRBV2, with 13 bases lining up with TRBD2. V lost 6 bases and J lost 5; bases outside the gene matches: 9. CDR3 length equals 16 residues. Germline V gives CDR1 SNHLY, CDR2 FYNNEI. The CDR3 coding sequence is TGTGCCAGCAGGGGACTAGCGGGGTACCCAATGGAGACCCAGTACTTC. Translating gives CASRGLAGYPMETQYF.

Written as DNA, the CDR3 is TGTGCCAGCCGGGGGGACGGCACTGAAGCTTTCTTT. The encoded protein is CASRGDGTEAFF. The V call is TRBV9, the J call TRBJ1-1; perhaps TRBD1 as D (5 bases). The CDR3 spans 12 residues. CDR1 is SGDLS and CDR2 is YYNGEE in the germline V gene. Deletions cut 7 bases from V and 4 bases from J, with 11 bases between.

The table lists this clonotype with many counts. The chain recombines TRBV20-1 with TRBJ1-5; no reliable D call. Germline V gene sequence: CDR1 DFQATT, CDR2 SNEGSKA (reference sequence). V lost 3 bases to trimming and J lost 1 base, with 4 bases between them. CDR3 length equals 12 residues. The CDR3 DNA reads TGCAGTGCTAGGCGAAGCAATCAGCCCCAGCATTTT. Its translation: CSARRSNQPQHF.

The V gene is TRBV7-8, the J gene TRBJ2-7; 10 bases map to TRBD1. The germline CDR1 and CDR2 sequences are SGHVS and FQNEAQ. This CDR3 comprises 15 residues. The CDR3 region is CASSVAGQGRPEQYV. CDR3 DNA sequence: TGTGCCAGCAGCGTAGCGGGACAGGGGAGGCCCGAGCAGTACGTC.

The chain recombines TRBV20-1 with TRBJ1-1, with D maybe TRBD1 (5 bases). This CDR3 spans 14 amino acids. The germline V gene has CDR1 DFQATT and CDR2 SNEGSKA (reference sequence). The V gene lost 3 bases and the J gene lost 1 base, with 12 bases spanning the gap. The CDR3 is CSASRAGPNTEAFF. Here the CDR3 DNA reads TGCAGTGCTAGCAGGGCAGGGCCGAACACTGAAGCTTTCTTT.